Reported below is one TCR beta chain. This sample is part of a study of blood T cell repertoires in COVID-19. In the study overall: There were acute and convalescent COVID-19 samples, and they came from the United States, Italy and Spain.

Study processing details: Reference gene primers were amplified, and this amplification served to estimate nucleated cell counts. Method: immunoSEQ multiplex PCR; TCRdb's copy keeps in-frame clones and lacks some. V and J calls and clone size come straight from that table; D and trimming were deduced from the DNA. Among just over 80,000 clones, about 76% were seen once, and the ten largest hold around 43%. Germline V lookup: CDR1 ENHRY, CDR2 SYGVKD. The CDR3 is made up of 14 amino acids. Trimming at V came to 3 bases and at J to 2 bases, leaving 3 bases not matched to a gene. V gene TRBV10-3 combines with J gene TRBJ2-7; 8 bases are shared with TRBD1. Specimen: peripheral blood. The receptor's source is an elderly man with acute or convalescent COVID-19. CDR3 coding DNA: TGTGCCATCAGTGAAATGGGACAGGCCTACGAGCAGTACTTC. Translated, it gives CAISEMGQAYEQYF.